This TCR beta chain came from a study of OX40 agonist ivuxolimab in advanced cancers. In the study overall: With ivuxolimab, an agonistic anti-OX40 (CD134) antibody, patients were treated. Partial responses were achieved by three patients: one hepatocellular carcinoma, two cutaneous melanoma.

General study points: Near-lowest levels of clonal expansion characterized partial responders at 0.1-3.0 mg/kg. The CD4+ and CD8+ T cells in the blood had expanded clonally by week 6 at 0.1 to 3.0 mg/kg.

On this clone: Its antigen remains unidentified.

The CDR3 sequence is 13 residues long. CDR1 is LNHDA, CDR2 SQIVND, per germline (reference sequence). Trimming removed 7 bases from V and 6 bases from J; junction bases left unmatched: 2. Method: immunoSEQ multiplex PCR; TCRdb's copy keeps in-frame clones and lacks some. The repertoire includes under 90,000 clones, 85% to 90% of them detected once, and 2.5% sits in the top ten. Material: CD4+ or CD8+ T cells sorted from blood, obtained in a trial of the OX40 agonist ivuxolimab. The chain links TRBV19 to TRBJ2-3; 12 bases agree with TRBD2. The TCR comes from an adult with an advanced solid tumor such as melanoma, head and neck, liver or kidney cancer. For the CDR3, the DNA is TGTGCCAGTAACCTAGCGGGAGGGGATACGCAGTATTTT. The encoded protein is CASNLAGGDTQYF.